This record looks at one T cell receptor beta chain sequence and its context. The data were taken from a study of blood T cell repertoires in COVID-19. Study-wide background: Samples of COVID-19 (acute and convalescent) were obtained from the United States, Italy and Spain. PBMCs, B-cell-depleted T cells, or T cells provided the cDNA or gDNA that made up the material.

This CDR3 contains 15 residues. V was pared by 1 base and J by 2 bases, with 11 bases between. Per the germline V gene, CDR1 is SGHKS and CDR2 is YYEKEE (reference sequence). Profiling relied on immunoSEQ multiplex PCR, and the TCRdb table lists in-frame clones only, not all of them. The sample yields fewer than 250,000 clones, approximately 91% seen once. What was sequenced was peripheral blood. V usage is TRBV5-5 and J usage is TRBJ2-3; D ambiguous. The TCR sequence derives from a man aged 25 to 40 with acute or convalescent COVID-19. The CDR3: CASSLSPHFTDTQYF. Written as DNA, the CDR3 is TGTGCCAGCAGCTTGTCCCCGCACTTCACAGATACGCAGTATTTT.